What follows describes a single T cell receptor beta chain. Antigen: not known. The data derive from a study of identical twins. The study's findings and limits: Cross-sectional statistical analysis was relied on for the conclusions, without the same donors being followed. Analyses of zero insertions could be partly confounded by invariant MAIT and iNKT cells. Within twin pairs, the out-of-frame alpha sequences they shared showed excess low generation probability.

TCRdb reanalysed the 5' RACE reads using MiXCR and keeps one entry per CDR3 protein. The sample contains about 1.7 million distinct CDR3 sequences, roughly 35% of which appear only once. The CDR3 totals 12 residues. V was shortened by 0 bases and J by 15 bases, with 15 bases between the two germline ends. CDR1 is DFQATT, CDR2 SNEGSKA, per germline (reference sequence). Material: cord blood. The chain couples TRBV20-1 to TRBJ2-1; D might be TRBD1 or TRBD2, each matching 6 bases. The source is a newborn girl in good health. CDR3 nucleotides: TGCAGTGCTAGAGATAGAGGGGGGATGACGTTCTTC. Protein sequence: CSARDRGGMTFF.